This TCR beta chain was sequenced for a study of monozygotic twins with inflammatory bowel disease. Reprocessing the 5' RACE reads, TCRdb reports a single entry for every CDR3 protein and omits DNA. This listing includes roughly 320,000 distinct CDR3 sequences. The CDR3 covers 14 residues. CDR1 and CDR2 (germline): ENHRY, SYGVKD. The TCR originated in a human donor with ulcerative colitis or Crohn's disease, or a healthy co-twin of an affected twin (not recorded which). The chain combines TRBV10-3 with TRBJ2-3; no DNA is available, so the TRBD1 call from TCRdb remains unchecked. Sequencing input: blood. The CDR3 is CATGDRGSTDTQYF.